This T cell receptor beta chain was found in a study of graft-versus-host responses after intestinal transplantation. CDR1 is SGHTA and CDR2 is FQGNSA in the germline V gene. V shed 0 bases, J shed 6 bases, and the junction held 6 bases outside the gene matches. This CDR3 is 15 amino acids long. Repertoires were generated with immunoSEQ multiplex PCR, while TCRdb's copy carries only in-frame clones and drops some. The sample lists 15,000 to 20,000 clones, approximately 92% seen once, with roughly 2.1% in the top ten. The sequencing used PBMCs, collected less than 400 days after transplant. The source is a human patient who received an intestinal transplant, so some T cells may come from the graft donor. The chain couples TRBV7-2 to TRBJ2-7, with 9 bases identical to TRBD1. The CDR3 DNA sequence: TGTGCCAGCAGCTTAGCGGGGACAGGGTACGGCGAGCAGTACTTC. This translates into CASSLAGTGYGEQYF.